Sequencing of this TCR beta chain was carried out in a study of CD8 T cells in ankylosing spondylitis. Points from the study as a whole: Significantly higher representation of disease-linked clones was reported for matched ankylosing spondylitis synovial fluid. Reactive arthritis synovial fluid and blood previously showed some of these motif variants. A TCR beta motif of several highly homologous variants appeared characteristic of ankylosing spondylitis blood.

V was trimmed by 5 bases and J by 4 bases, leaving 11 bases between them. In germline, CDR1 is SEHNR, CDR2 FQNEAQ (reference sequence). The CDR3 loop spans 14 amino acids. Using quantitative 5'-RACE with molecular barcodes, the authors made TCR beta libraries. TCRdb itself ran the 5' RACE reads through MiXCR, one entry per CDR3 protein. The table lists more than 500,000 distinct CDR3 sequences, 5.3% of them singletons, with around 3.5% in the top ten. This clonotype has only a few counts. Its antigen is not identified. Sequenced: blood, either unsorted or a sorted T cell fraction (not recorded which). The TCR sequence derives from a male donor with ankylosing spondylitis. The chain uses TRBV7-9 and TRBJ2-2; weak D call: TRBD1 (6 bases). CDR3 DNA sequence: TGTGCCAGCAGCCCCAGGGGTTTCACCGGGGAGCTGTTTTTT. Translation gives CASSPRGFTGELFF.